These 16 T cell receptor beta chains were sequenced from one sample in a study of cytomegalovirus exposure and HLA in healthy donors. The primer mix had 60 Vbeta and 13 Jbeta primers. Profiling relied on immunoSEQ multiplex PCR, and the TCRdb table lists in-frame clones only, not all of them. Here the sample spans 100,000 to 150,000 clones, roughly 80% being singletons. Sample: PBMCs. These receptors were obtained from a man aged 18 to 29 in good health and CMV-seropositive.

The V gene is TRBV19, the J gene TRBJ1-1; D might be TRBD1 (5 bases). CDR1 and CDR2 from the germline V gene are LNHDA and SQIVND (reference sequence). This CDR3 spans 16 amino acids. V was clipped by 4 bases and J by 0 bases, with 15 bases between them. The CDR3 sequence: CASSTPEAGMNTEAFF. CDR3 sequence (DNA): TGTGCCAGTAGTACCCCCGAGGCAGGGATGAACACTGAAGCTTTCTTT.

This chain connects TRBV28 to TRBJ2-1; the match to TRBD1 covers 7 bases. J lost 4 bases, V lost 3 bases, and 3 bases had no gene match. There are 14 residues in the CDR3. Looked up from germline, CDR1 is MDHEN and CDR2 is SYDVKM. CDR3 nucleotide sequence: TGTGCCAGCAGTTTTAGGACAGGTTACAATGAGCAGTTCTTC. Protein sequence: CASSFRTGYNEQFF. Full variable domain (remainder filled in from reference TRBV28 and TRBJ2-1): DVKVTQSSRYLVKRTGEKVFLECVQDMDHENMFWYRQDPGLGLRLIYFSYDVKMKEKGDIPEGYSVSREKKERFSLILESASTNQTSMYLCASSFRTGYNEQFFGPGTRLTVL.

This chain joins TRBV20-1 and TRBJ1-1; unclear D gene. Germline loops: CDR1 DFQATT, CDR2 SNEGSKA (reference sequence). The CDR3 covers 10 residues. V was cut by 3 bases and J by 8 bases, with 7 bases left in between. The CDR3 DNA follows: TGCAGTGCTAGGGGCGGGGAAGCTTTCTTT. Residues: CSARGGEAFF.

The rearrangement joins TRBV19 to TRBJ2-2; no clear D. CDR3 length: 13 residues. Germline values: CDR1 LNHDA, CDR2 SQIVND (reference sequence). Trimming cost V 6 bases and J 0 bases, with 5 bases left between them. The CDR3 region is CASSLSNTGELFF. The CDR3 DNA is TGTGCCAGTAGCCTATCGAACACCGGGGAGCTGTTTTTT.

This sequence joins TRBV5-5 and TRBJ1-1, with no clear D. Between the trimmed V and J ends, which lost 4 bases and 5 bases, there was a span of 15 bases. This CDR3 spans 14 amino acids. Germline V lookup: CDR1 SGHKS, CDR2 YYEKEE (reference sequence). CDR3 DNA sequence: TGTGCCAGCAGCACCCAGCGGGGTTGGACTGAAGCTTTCTTT. This codes for CASSTQRGWTEAFF.

The CDR3 DNA sequence: TGTGCCTGGAGTGGGGACAGGGGGTACCACAATGAGCAGTTCTTC. It codes for CAWSGDRGYHNEQFF. The J gene is TRBJ2-1, the V gene TRBV30, with 11 bases that match TRBD1. The V gene's germline CDR1 is GTSNPN and CDR2 SVGIG (reference sequence). V was pared by 1 base and J by 5 bases, with 4 bases of the junction left unmatched. This CDR3 is 15 amino acids long.

This chain uses TRBV11-1 with TRBJ2-7; 9 nucleotides line up with TRBD1. This CDR3 is 14 amino acids long. V was pared by 5 bases and J by 3 bases, with 5 bases of the junction left unmatched. The germline V gene encodes CDR1 SGHAT and CDR2 FQDESV (reference sequence). CDR3 protein: CASSHRGPYYEQYF. The DNA of the CDR3 is TGTGCCAGCAGCCACAGGGGGCCTTACTACGAGCAGTACTTC.

This clone was found a few times. The chain combines TRBV4-1 with TRBJ1-6; D remains unclear. The CDR3 covers 13 residues. Per the germline V gene, CDR1 is MGHRA and CDR2 is YSYEKL. The V gene lost 0 bases and the J gene lost 7 bases, with 4 bases spanning the gap. CDR3 loop: CASSQDSNSPLHF. The CDR3 DNA is TGCGCCAGCAGCCAAGATAGCAATTCACCCCTCCACTTT.

This rearrangement joins TRBV7-8 to TRBJ2-7, with TRBD1 matching over 12 bases. V trimming: 5 bases; J trimming: 3 bases; junction bases outside the gene matches: 8. This CDR3 region has 16 residues. Germline CDR1 SGHVS, CDR2 FQNEAQ. This chain's CDR3 is CASSPTGTGGIYEQYF. CDR3 DNA sequence: TGTGCCAGCAGCCCCACCGGGACAGGGGGCATCTACGAGCAGTACTTC.

The chain is built from TRBV11-2 and TRBJ2-1; D possibly corresponds to TRBD2 (7 bases). With 5 bases removed from V and 7 bases from J, the gap between germline ends came to 15 bases. This CDR3 comprises 14 residues. The V gene's germline CDR1 is SGHAT and CDR2 FQNNGV. Here the CDR3 reads CASSTGWRGNEQFF. The CDR3, as DNA: TGTGCCAGCAGCACAGGGTGGCGGGGGAATGAGCAGTTCTTC.

The rearrangement uses TRBV27 and TRBJ2-1; tentative D call: TRBD1 (5 bases). V was cut by 3 bases and J by 2 bases, with 11 bases left in between. Germline V gives CDR1 MNHEY, CDR2 SMNVEV (reference sequence). The CDR3 has 15 residues. The CDR3 spells CASSFTGDAYNEQFF. The CDR3 bases are TGTGCCAGCAGTTTCACAGGTGACGCCTACAATGAGCAGTTCTTC.

The chain combines TRBV11-3 with TRBJ2-7; 8 bases match TRBD2. V gave up 1 base and J gave up 3 bases; unmatched junction bases: 5. The germline V gene encodes CDR1 SGHNT and CDR2 YENEEA. This CDR3 has 15 residues. CDR3 sequence reads: CASSLVGLAGYEQYF. The CDR3 DNA follows: TGTGCCAGCAGCTTAGTCGGGCTAGCGGGCTACGAGCAGTACTTC.

V gene TRBV30 combines with J gene TRBJ2-1; TRBD2 aligns across 15 bases. The germline gives CDR1 GTSNPN, CDR2 SVGIG (reference sequence). There are 20 residues in the CDR3. V shed 3 bases, J shed 0 bases, and the junction held 12 bases outside the gene matches. The CDR3 loop is CAWSGHQGLAGGSSYNEQFF. The CDR3 coding sequence is TGTGCCTGGAGCGGCCACCAAGGACTAGCGGGGGGGAGCTCCTACAATGAGCAGTTCTTC.

Here the CDR3 reads CASSYSLRDRGYEQYF. The CDR3 coding sequence is TGTGCCAGCAGTTACTCCTTACGGGACAGGGGCTACGAGCAGTACTTC. The genes are TRBV6-5 and TRBJ2-7; 10 bases align to TRBD1. The V gene end was trimmed by 0 bases and the J gene end by 3 bases; junction bases not matched to a gene: 5. CDR3 length: 16 amino acids. Germline V lookup: CDR1 MNHEY, CDR2 SVGAGI.

The J gene is TRBJ1-2, the V gene TRBV6-5; TRBD1 matches at 8 bases. The trim removed 4 bases at V and 6 bases at J, leaving 13 bases unmatched. The CDR3 sequence is 16 residues long. Germline loops: CDR1 MNHEY, CDR2 SVGAGI. CDR3 residues: CASSSTATGARHGYTF. The CDR3 DNA is TGTGCCAGCAGTTCCACCGCGACAGGGGCCCGCCATGGCTACACCTTC.

This clone was observed a single time. The CDR3 is CASSPRGGGSTGELFF. The CDR3 DNA sequence: TGCGCCAGCAGCCCCCGAGGCGGTGGGAGCACCGGGGAGCTGTTTTTT. The genes are TRBV4-1 and TRBJ2-2; D is perhaps TRBD2 (5 bases). The length of the CDR3 is 16 residues. Germline lookup yields CDR1 MGHRA and CDR2 YSYEKL. Trimming left V 4 bases short and J 4 bases short, with 16 bases between.